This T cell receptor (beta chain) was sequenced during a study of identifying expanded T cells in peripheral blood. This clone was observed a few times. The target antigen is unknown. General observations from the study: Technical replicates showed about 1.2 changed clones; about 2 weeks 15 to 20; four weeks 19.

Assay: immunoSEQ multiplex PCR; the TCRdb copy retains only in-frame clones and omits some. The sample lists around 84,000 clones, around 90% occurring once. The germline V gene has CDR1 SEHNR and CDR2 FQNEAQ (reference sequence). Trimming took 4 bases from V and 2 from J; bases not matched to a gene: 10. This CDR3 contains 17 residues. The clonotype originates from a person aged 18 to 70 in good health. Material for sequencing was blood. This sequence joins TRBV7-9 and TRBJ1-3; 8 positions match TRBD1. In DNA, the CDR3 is TGTGCCAGCAGCTATGAGATCGGGACAGGAACTGGAAACACCATATATTTT. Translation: CASSYEIGTGTGNTIYF. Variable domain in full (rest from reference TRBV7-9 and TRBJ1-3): DTGVSQNPRHKITKRGQNVTFRCDPISEHNRLYWYRQTLGQGPEFLTYFQNEAQLEKSRLLSDRFSAERPKGSFSTLEIQRTEQGDSAMYLCASSYEIGTGTGNTIYFGEGSWLTVV.